This T cell receptor beta chain was sequenced in a study of blood T cell repertoires in COVID-19. At the level of the study: In each case, the material was cDNA or gDNA derived from T cells, B-cell-depleted T cells, or PBMCs.

TCRdb's copy holds only in-frame clones and misses some; the assay was immunoSEQ multiplex PCR. Among tens of thousands of clones, nearly 90% were seen once, and the ten largest hold 4% to 5.5%. Trimming left V 4 bases short and J 4 bases short, with 16 bases between. Germline V lookup: CDR1 MGHRA, CDR2 YSYEKL. This CDR3 has 16 amino acids. This clone was counted a few times. The receptor was derived from a man between 60 and 70 years old with COVID-19, enrolled during active disease. The gene calls are TRBV4-1 and TRBJ2-2; the D gene is possibly TRBD1 (5 bases). Sequenced sample: peripheral blood. CDR3 protein: CASSPQPGHLTGELFF. The CDR3, as DNA: TGCGCCAGCAGCCCCCAACCTGGACATCTCACCGGGGAGCTGTTTTTT.